The 5 T cell receptor beta chains listed next were all sequenced from one sample in a study of CD8+CD57+ T cells in acquired aplastic anemia. Template material for TCR beta VDJ and CDR3 profiling consisted of genomic DNA. MiXCR, run by TCRdb on the reads, gives a single entry per CDR3 protein. This table has around 140,000 distinct CDR3 sequences, more than 35% appearing once. Material: sorted CD4+, CD8+, or CD8+CD57+ T cells (not recorded which) from PBMCs. The source of these receptors is a human donor in good health, serving as a control.

V and J are TRBV7-7 and TRBJ2-2, with D perhaps TRBD1 (5 bases). Germline lookup yields CDR1 SSHAT and CDR2 FNYEAQ (reference sequence). The CDR3 covers 15 residues. V was shortened by 2 bases and J by 7 bases, with 14 bases between the two germline ends. This chain's CDR3 is CASSLMPGQVGELFF. CDR3 coding DNA: TGTGCCAGCAGCTTAATGCCAGGGCAGGTCGGGGAGCTGTTTTTT. Full variable domain (remainder filled in from reference TRBV7-7 and TRBJ2-2): GAGVSQSPRYKVTKRGQDVTLRCDPISSHATLYWYQQALGQGPEFLTYFNYEAQPDKSGLPSDRFSAERPEGSISTLTIQRTEQRDSAMYRCASSLMPGQVGELFFGEGSRLTVL.

This clonotype came up a few times. DNA for the CDR3: TGTGCCACCAGGGGGGGGGCTAGCAATGAGCAGTTCTTC. This gives the protein CATRGGASNEQFF. This rearrangement joins TRBV24-1 to TRBJ2-1, with a weak D call TRBD2 (7 bases). The ends were cut back, 7 bases at V and 6 bases at J, with 12 bases in the middle. The CDR3 runs 13 residues. The V gene's germline CDR1 is KGHDR and CDR2 SFDVKD.

This clonotype was picked up many times. The rearrangement joins TRBV4-1 to TRBJ2-1; maybe TRBD1 (5 bases). Looked up from germline, CDR1 is MGHRA and CDR2 is YSYEKL. The CDR3 is 15 residues long. Deletions cut 3 bases from V and 4 bases from J, with 13 bases between. The CDR3 sequence: CASSHIPGQYNEQFF. CDR3 sequence (DNA): TGCGCCAGCAGCCACATTCCCGGACAATACAATGAGCAGTTCTTC.

This clonotype was seen many times. This chain uses TRBV12-3 or TRBV12-4 with TRBJ2-3, with 10 nucleotides matching TRBD2. After removal of 6 bases from V and 3 bases from J, the junction contained 0 bases not matched to a gene. The CDR3 is 13 residues long. The CDR3 loop reads CASRTSGTDTQYF. In DNA, the CDR3 is TGTGCCAGCAGGACTAGCGGGACAGATACGCAGTATTTT.

The chain couples TRBV9 to TRBJ2-3; no firm D call. The CDR3 has 12 amino acids. The germline V gene has CDR1 SGDLS and CDR2 YYNGEE. Trimming cost V 0 bases and J 4 bases, with 3 bases left between them. The DNA for the CDR3 is TGTGCCAGCAGCGTAGGAGCAGATACGCAGTATTTT. Translating gives CASSVGADTQYF.